The 8 T cell receptor beta chains in this list originate from one sample, sequenced in a study of blood T cell repertoires in COVID-19. Profiled with immunoSEQ multiplex PCR; TCRdb holds only in-frame clones, not every one. The sample comprises about 81,000 clones, around 89% of which are singletons, and around 10% rests with the top ten. Sequences were obtained from peripheral blood. The receptors were sampled from a man between 65 and 85 years old with active or convalescent COVID-19.

V is TRBV6-6 and J is TRBJ2-5; the D gene is possibly TRBD2 (6 bases). The V end lost 6 bases, the J end lost 5 bases, and 16 bases lay between the germline ends. Germline lookup yields CDR1 MNHNY and CDR2 SVGAGI (reference sequence). CDR3 size: 14 residues. In DNA form, the CDR3 reads TGTGCCAGCAGACTACGGAGGGCAGAGGAGACCCAGTACTTC. Encoded protein: CASRLRRAEETQYF.

This chain joins TRBV5-1 and TRBJ1-2, with TRBD1 matching over 8 bases. The germline V gene encodes CDR1 SGHRS and CDR2 YFSETQ. V gave up 4 bases and J gave up 4 bases; unmatched junction bases: 6. This CDR3 is built from 14 residues. The CDR3 here is CASSKDRDIYGYTF. The DNA for the CDR3 is TGCGCCAGCAGCAAGGACAGGGACATCTATGGCTACACCTTC.

The rearrangement joins TRBV18 to TRBJ1-2; D perhaps matches TRBD1 (5 bases). Per the germline V gene, CDR1 is KGHSH and CDR2 is LQKENI. V lost 6 bases to trimming and J lost 5 bases, with 13 bases between them. The CDR3 loop spans 13 amino acids. The CDR3 is CASSQGEGYGYTF. The CDR3 DNA sequence: TGTGCCAGCTCCCAAGGGGAGGGATATGGCTACACCTTC.

This clone has just one count. The chain has TRBV30 and TRBJ1-5; 9 positions agree with TRBD1. Per the germline V gene, CDR1 is GTSNPN and CDR2 is SVGIG (reference sequence). This CDR3 comprises 15 residues. V lost 3 bases and J lost 3; bases outside the gene matches: 6. This chain's CDR3 is CAWRRQGVVNQPQHF. The CDR3 DNA follows: TGTGCCTGGAGGAGACAGGGGGTGGTCAATCAGCCCCAGCATTTT.

The rearrangement uses TRBV6-5 and TRBJ1-3; a weak D match, TRBD1 (6 bases). Germline V lookup: CDR1 MNHEY, CDR2 SVGAGI. V gave up 5 bases and J gave up 2 bases, with 13 bases separating them. The CDR3 is made up of 15 amino acids. The CDR3 region is CASSKQGAAGNTIYF. The DNA of the CDR3 is TGTGCCAGCAGTAAACAGGGAGCTGCTGGAAACACCATATATTTT.

V usage is TRBV24-1 and J usage is TRBJ1-1, with D possibly matching TRBD1 (5 bases). The CDR3 sequence is 15 residues long. V was pared by 3 bases and J by 5 bases, with 15 bases between. The germline V gene encodes CDR1 KGHDR and CDR2 SFDVKD. The CDR3 here is CATSDAVPGRTEAFF. In nucleotides, the CDR3 is TGTGCCACCAGTGATGCAGTTCCAGGGCGGACTGAAGCTTTCTTT.

CDR3 DNA sequence: TGTGCCAGCAGCTTCGATGGGGTCGTGGGGCATGGCTACACCTTC. It is translated as CASSFDGVVGHGYTF. V gene TRBV7-9 combines with J gene TRBJ1-2, with D tentatively TRBD1 (5 bases). The CDR3 sequence is 15 residues long. V was shortened by 3 bases and J by 6 bases, with 17 bases between the two germline ends. Germline V lookup: CDR1 SEHNR, CDR2 FQNEAQ (reference sequence).

The chain joins TRBV6-5 to TRBJ2-2; D may be TRBD1 (6 bases). Germline V gene lookup returns CDR1 MNHEY and CDR2 SVGAGI. The length of the CDR3 is 14 residues. The V and J ends lost 10 bases and 7 bases respectively, with 19 bases between them. For the CDR3, the DNA is TGTGCCACCCTGGAAACAGGGCGAGGCGGGGAGCTGTTTTTT. This translates into CATLETGRGGELFF.